The 26 T cell receptor beta chains below were found in one sample sequenced in a study of blood T cell repertoires in COVID-19. Assay used: immunoSEQ multiplex PCR; TCRdb lists only in-frame clones, some missing. The sample lists fewer than 400,000 clones, 85% to 90% occurring once. Source material: PBMCs or T cells enriched from blood (not recorded which). All receptors derive from a man younger than 40 who had recovered from COVID-19.

The V and J genes are TRBV30 and TRBJ1-6; unclear D gene. The V gene's germline CDR1 is GTSNPN and CDR2 SVGIG (reference sequence). The CDR3 is 12 residues long. V shed 2 bases and J shed 7 bases, with 6 bases lying between them. CDR3 in DNA: TGTGCCTGGAGTCCCAGGAATTCACCCCTCCACTTT. Protein sequence: CAWSPRNSPLHF.

The rearrangement joins TRBV3-1 (or the pseudogene TRBV3-2) to TRBJ2-5; TRBD2 might be the D (7 bases). Germline-derived CDR1 and CDR2 are LGHDT and YNNKEL (reference sequence). The CDR3 runs 15 residues. V was shortened by 5 bases and J by 4 bases, with 17 bases between the two germline ends. CDR3 in amino acids: CASSSHQGGGETQYF. As DNA, the CDR3 is TGTGCCAGCAGCTCCCACCAAGGGGGGGGAGAGACCCAGTACTTC.

The rearrangement uses TRBV10-1 and TRBJ2-1, with TRBD2 identical over 9 bases. The CDR3 loop spans 17 amino acids. CDR1 WNHNN and CDR2 SYGVQD come from the germline V gene (reference sequence). The trim removed 7 bases at V and 5 bases at J, leaving 15 bases unmatched. This CDR3 is CASTRSKGAGGDNEQFF. CDR3 coding DNA: TGCGCCAGCACACGCTCAAAGGGAGCGGGAGGAGACAATGAGCAGTTCTTC.

J is TRBJ2-3 and V is TRBV14; D not certain. Germline loops: CDR1 SGHDN, CDR2 FVKESK. The ends were cut back, 1 base at V and 1 base at J, with 15 bases in the middle. The CDR3 length is 17 residues. The DNA of the CDR3 is TGTGCCAGCAGCCAAGTATCCAGCGACCTACGCACAGATACGCAGTATTTT. Its translation is CASSQVSSDLRTDTQYF.

The chain recombines TRBV5-5 with TRBJ2-7; 11 nucleotides line up with TRBD2. The CDR3 is made up of 16 amino acids. Unmatched junction bases numbered 6, after V lost 4 bases and J lost 0 bases. Germline CDR1 reads SGHKS; CDR2 reads YYEKEE (reference sequence). The CDR3 loop is CASSPMGTSGSYEQYF. The CDR3 DNA reads as TGTGCCAGCAGCCCTATGGGGACTAGCGGCTCCTACGAGCAGTACTTC.

This clone has a handful of counts. The chain's CDR3 is CASRFTYDRGRGEKLFF. In DNA form, the CDR3 reads TGTGCCAGCAGATTTACATACGACAGGGGGCGAGGAGAAAAACTGTTTTTT. The genes are TRBV27 and TRBJ1-4; 10 nucleotides line up with TRBD1. This CDR3 contains 17 residues. Germline values: CDR1 MNHEY, CDR2 SMNVEV (reference sequence). V trimming: 6 bases; J trimming: 8 bases; junction bases outside the gene matches: 15.

The chain uses TRBV7-9 and TRBJ2-5, with D possibly TRBD2 on 7 matching bases. The germline V and J ends were trimmed by 7 bases and 0 bases, with 18 bases remaining between them. Germline CDR1 is SEHNR and CDR2 is FQNEAQ (reference sequence). The CDR3 length is 16 residues. The CDR3 sequence: CASTAPGGGDQETQYF. The CDR3 DNA reads TGTGCCAGCACCGCCCCTGGCGGGGGCGACCAAGAGACCCAGTACTTC.

The CDR3 DNA reads TGTGCCAGCAGCCCCCCGGAAGGGGCAGACTACGAGCAGTACTTC. As protein: CASSPPEGADYEQYF. V is TRBV7-9 and J is TRBJ2-7; possibly TRBD1 for D (5 bases). This CDR3 has 15 residues. CDR1 and CDR2 from the germline V gene are SEHNR and FQNEAQ (reference sequence). The ends were cut back, 5 bases at V and 3 bases at J, with 17 bases in the middle.

In its sample, this clone was seen once. The chain employs TRBV30 and TRBJ2-7, with D unresolved. Germline V gives CDR1 GTSNPN, CDR2 SVGIG (reference sequence). With 4 bases removed from V and 3 bases from J, the gap between germline ends came to 16 bases. This CDR3 is 14 amino acids long. The chain's CDR3 is CAWTSVSQDYEQYF. The CDR3 coding sequence is TGTGCCTGGACCTCCGTGAGCCAGGACTACGAGCAGTACTTC.

V gene TRBV11-2 combines with J gene TRBJ2-1; the match to TRBD2 covers 10 bases. Germline CDR1 is SGHAT and CDR2 is FQNNGV. The V gene end was trimmed by 5 bases and the J gene end by 9 bases; junction bases not matched to a gene: 13. The CDR3 extends over 16 amino acids. As DNA, the CDR3 is TGTGCCAGCAGCATCCGGACTAGCGGTGGGCTAGGTGAGCAGTTCTTC. Protein product: CASSIRTSGGLGEQFF.

The chain has TRBV11-1 and TRBJ2-2; 10 bases are shared with TRBD2. V was pared by 5 bases and J by 1 base, with 4 bases of the junction left unmatched. The CDR3 has 16 amino acids. Germline V gives CDR1 SGHAT, CDR2 FQDESV (reference sequence). The chain's CDR3 is CASSRASGGNTGELFF. CDR3 DNA: TGTGCCAGCAGCCGAGCTAGCGGGGGGAACACCGGGGAGCTGTTTTTT.

CDR3 region: CASVSASGRIDTGELFF. As DNA, the CDR3 is TGTGCCAGCGTAAGCGCTAGCGGGAGAATCGACACCGGGGAGCTGTTTTTT. The chain employs TRBV2 and TRBJ2-2, with 10 positions matching TRBD2. Trimming cost V 8 bases and J 3 bases; bases outside gene matches: 12. CDR1 is SNHLY, CDR2 FYNNEI, per germline. The CDR3 has 17 residues.

The chain has TRBV10-3 and TRBJ1-6, with TRBD1 matching over 8 bases. The V gene's germline CDR1 is ENHRY and CDR2 SYGVKD. The CDR3 contains 15 residues. J gave up 9 bases and V 11 bases, and 15 bases lay outside the gene matches. The CDR3 nucleotides are TGTGCCGCCAGTGGGACCGGGACAGGCAGTTCACCCCTCCACTTT. Amino acid sequence: CAASGTGTGSSPLHF.

V gene TRBV5-1 combines with J gene TRBJ2-7, with 7 bases that match TRBD1. V lost 4 bases and J lost 0; bases outside the gene matches: 4. This CDR3 has 14 residues. Looked up from germline, CDR1 is SGHRS and CDR2 is YFSETQ. CDR3 sequence reads: CASSVRDSSYEQYF. For the CDR3, the DNA is TGCGCCAGCAGCGTCCGGGACAGCTCCTACGAGCAGTACTTC.

This chain uses TRBV19 with TRBJ2-3, with 7 bases that match TRBD1. J was trimmed by 2 bases and V by 7 bases; bases with no gene match: 9. There are 15 residues in the CDR3. Germline V gene data show CDR1 as LNHDA and CDR2 as SQIVND (reference sequence). CDR3 sequence (DNA): TGTGCCAGTAACCCACCCGGGACAGCCACAGATACGCAGTATTTT. Encoded protein: CASNPPGTATDTQYF.

This rearrangement joins TRBV5-1 to TRBJ1-3; a weak D match, TRBD1 (6 bases). Trimming left V 3 bases short and J 4 bases short, with 8 bases between. This CDR3 is built from 13 residues. Germline V lookup: CDR1 SGHRS, CDR2 YFSETQ. CDR3 bases: TGCGCCAGCAGCTCAGGGGTAGGAAACACCATATATTTT. It encodes CASSSGVGNTIYF. The entire variable domain, with the rest obtained from reference TRBV5-1 and TRBJ1-3, is as follows: KAGVTQTPRYLIKTRGQQVTLSCSPISGHRSVSWYQQTPGQGLQFLFEYFSETQRNKGNFPGRFSGRQFSNSRSEMNVSTLELGDSALYLCASSSGVGNTIYFGEGSWLTVV.

The rearrangement joins TRBV19 to TRBJ2-3; the match to TRBD1 covers 10 bases. Per germline, CDR1 LNHDA and CDR2 SQIVND (reference sequence). The CDR3 spans 15 residues. V gave up 6 bases and J gave up 4 bases; unmatched junction bases: 7. CDR3 nucleotide sequence: TGTGCCAGTAGCCCCCAAGGACAGGGGGCAGATACGCAGTATTTT. It specifies CASSPQGQGADTQYF.

The chain recombines TRBV28 with TRBJ1-2; D is perhaps TRBD1 (5 bases). This CDR3 comprises 13 residues. Per germline, CDR1 MDHEN and CDR2 SYDVKM. V lost 5 bases and J 8 bases, leaving 15 bases between the germline ends. CDR3 amino acids: CASSLLGGLGYTF. In nucleotides, the CDR3 is TGTGCCAGCAGTCTCCTTGGGGGACTGGGCTACACCTTC.

The chain is built from TRBV10-2 and TRBJ1-1; D might be TRBD1 (6 bases). The germline gives CDR1 WSHSY, CDR2 SAAADI. The germline V and J ends were trimmed by 6 bases and 2 bases, with 10 bases remaining between them. CDR3 length: 13 amino acids. In DNA form, the CDR3 reads TGCGCCAGCAGAAGAGGGGGAAACACTGAAGCTTTCTTT. Protein product: CASRRGGNTEAFF.

Only a few counts were recorded for this clone. The rearrangement uses TRBV12-3 or TRBV12-4 and TRBJ2-1, with a tentative D call TRBD2 (5 bases). Trimming removed 11 bases at V and 6 bases at J, with 17 bases between. The CDR3 covers 13 residues. This CDR3 is CASRTLLGNEQFF. The CDR3 DNA reads TGTGCCTCCCGGACTCTTCTAGGCAATGAGCAGTTCTTC.

The rearrangement joins TRBV6-5 to TRBJ2-3; 9 nucleotides agree with TRBD1. The V gene's germline CDR1 is MNHEY and CDR2 SVGAGI. The CDR3 length is 15 residues. V was pared by 6 bases and J by 3 bases, with 7 bases of the junction left unmatched. The CDR3 is CASRDRGRATDTQYF. The CDR3 DNA reads as TGTGCCAGCAGGGACAGGGGCCGTGCGACAGATACGCAGTATTTT.

The gene calls are TRBV12-3 or TRBV12-4 and TRBJ1-1, with D possibly TRBD1 on 6 matching bases. The CDR3 is made up of 13 amino acids. With 7 bases removed from V and 1 base from J, the gap between germline ends came to 10 bases. This CDR3 is CASTADRNTEAFF. The CDR3, as DNA: TGTGCCAGCACCGCGGACAGGAACACTGAAGCTTTCTTT.

This chain joins TRBV24-1 and TRBJ1-2; D unclear. Germline assignment: CDR1 KGHDR and CDR2 SFDVKD. The CDR3 contains 13 residues. With 2 bases removed from V and 8 bases from J, the gap between germline ends came to 11 bases. The CDR3 DNA follows: TGTGCCACCAGTGATTCCATCACGGGAGGCTACACCTTC. Its translation is CATSDSITGGYTF.

The chain has TRBV7-8 and TRBJ1-1; no clear D gene. This CDR3 region has 15 residues. Germline CDR1 is SGHVS and CDR2 is FQNEAQ. V lost 3 bases and J 5 bases, leaving 16 bases between the germline ends. The CDR3 DNA is TGTGCCAGCAGCTTGCCGGAGGGAGTGGGGACTGAAGCTTTCTTT. Protein: CASSLPEGVGTEAFF. Together with reference TRBV7-8 and TRBJ1-1, the CDR3 gives the full variable domain: GAGVSQSPRYKVAKRGQDVALRCDPISGHVSLFWYQQALGQGPEFLTYFQNEAQLDKSGLPSDRFFAERPEGSVSTLKIQRTQQEDSAVYLCASSLPEGVGTEAFFGQGTRLTVV.

This sequence joins TRBV28 and TRBJ2-5; the D gene is possibly TRBD1 (5 bases). The germline V and J ends were trimmed by 2 bases and 5 bases, with 12 bases remaining between them. The CDR3 loop spans 14 amino acids. Germline assignment: CDR1 MDHEN and CDR2 SYDVKM. This CDR3 is CASSLAGKTETQYF. The DNA of the CDR3 is TGTGCCAGCAGTTTAGCAGGGAAAACGGAGACCCAGTACTTC. The entire variable domain, with the rest obtained from reference TRBV28 and TRBJ2-5, is as follows: DVKVTQSSRYLVKRTGEKVFLECVQDMDHENMFWYRQDPGLGLRLIYFSYDVKMKEKGDIPEGYSVSREKKERFSLILESASTNQTSMYLCASSLAGKTETQYFGPGTRLLVL.

This clone appeared once. The chain employs TRBV23-1 and TRBJ2-7; a weak D match, TRBD2 (5 bases). Being an ORF, TRBV23-1 has a function that is uncertain. The CDR3 is 14 residues long. The germline V and J ends were trimmed by 3 bases and 5 bases, with 14 bases remaining between them. The CDR3 reads CASSHSRPGDEQYF. DNA for the CDR3: TGCGCCAGCAGTCACTCCCGGCCCGGGGACGAGCAGTACTTC.